These 12 T cell receptor beta chains came from one sample sequenced in a study of blood T cell repertoires in COVID-19. The assay was immunoSEQ multiplex PCR, and TCRdb's table has in-frame clones only and misses some. The data hold 24,000 or so clones, with 75% to 90% observed a single time. Sequenced sample: peripheral blood. The origin of the receptors is a human donor with active COVID-19. The donor label of this sample is uncertain.

The chain carries TRBV3-1 (or the pseudogene TRBV3-2) and TRBJ1-2, with 8 nucleotides matching TRBD1. The CDR3 contains 16 residues. J lost 5 bases, V lost 0 bases, and 8 bases had no gene match. Germline assignment: CDR1 LGHDT and CDR2 YNNKEL (reference sequence). CDR3: CASSQDSRGHRYGYTF. In DNA form, the CDR3 reads TGTGCCAGCAGCCAAGACTCCAGGGGGCATCGGTATGGCTACACCTTC.

The chain recombines TRBV28 with TRBJ2-7; 10 bases align to TRBD2. This CDR3 has 17 residues. J gave up 2 bases and V 7 bases, and 14 bases lay outside the gene matches. Germline V lookup: CDR1 MDHEN, CDR2 SYDVKM. CDR3: CASKAALGLAQTYEQYF. CDR3 bases: TGTGCCAGCAAGGCAGCCCTGGGACTAGCGCAGACCTACGAGCAGTACTTC.

This chain uses TRBV4-2 with TRBJ2-7; no clear D gene. Germline CDR1 and CDR2: LGHNA and YNFKEQ. This CDR3 spans 15 amino acids. The V end lost 0 bases, the J end lost 4 bases, and 13 bases lay between the germline ends. The DNA of the CDR3 is TGTGCCAGCAGCCAAGATATCCCCGGAGAGTACGAGCAGTACTTC. This gives the protein CASSQDIPGEYEQYF.

This clone has more than one count but fewer than ten. This chain uses TRBV18 with TRBJ2-3; D possibly corresponds to TRBD1 (6 bases). CDR1 KGHSH and CDR2 LQKENI come from the germline V gene. V was cut by 8 bases and J by 6 bases, with 12 bases left in between. The CDR3 covers 12 residues. This CDR3 reads CASAARGDTQYF. The DNA for the CDR3 is TGTGCCAGCGCAGCGAGGGGGGATACGCAGTATTTT.

This rearrangement joins TRBV20-1 to TRBJ1-5, with 9 positions matching TRBD1. The CDR3 length is 14 residues. Looked up from germline, CDR1 is DFQATT and CDR2 is SNEGSKA (reference sequence). V trimming: 3 bases; J trimming: 4 bases; junction bases outside the gene matches: 4. The CDR3 sequence is CSASGGTGNQPQHF. The CDR3 coding sequence is TGCAGTGCTAGTGGGGGGACAGGGAATCAGCCCCAGCATTTT.

The CDR3 loop reads CASSSDGLAGGREQYF. CDR3 nucleotides: TGTGCCAGCAGCTCAGACGGACTAGCGGGTGGTAGAGAGCAGTACTTC. The gene calls are TRBV11-3 and TRBJ2-7; 11 bases match TRBD2. Germline V gives CDR1 SGHNT, CDR2 YENEEA. With 4 bases clipped from V and 7 bases from J, the junction kept 12 bases outside the gene matches. CDR3 length: 16 amino acids.

The chain combines TRBV15 with TRBJ2-3; 7 bases are a match to TRBD2. V trimming: 0 bases; J trimming: 1 base; junction bases outside the gene matches: 7. The CDR3 totals 17 residues. CDR1 and CDR2 from the germline V gene are LNHNV and YYDKDF (reference sequence). CDR3 sequence: CATSRDRAGVGTDTQYF. The DNA of the CDR3 is TGTGCCACCAGCAGAGATCGTGCGGGAGTCGGCACAGATACGCAGTATTTT.

This chain uses TRBV27 with TRBJ2-7, with TRBD2 as a possible D gene (6 bases). V was clipped by 3 bases and J by 2 bases, with 11 bases between them. Per germline, CDR1 MNHEY and CDR2 SMNVEV (reference sequence). The CDR3 sequence is 14 residues long. The CDR3 sequence: CASSLGRGPYEQYF. CDR3 DNA: TGTGCCAGCAGTTTGGGGCGGGGTCCCTACGAGCAGTACTTC.

The chain employs TRBV10-3 and TRBJ1-5; tentative D call: TRBD1 (5 bases). Trimming took off 0 bases at V and 1 base at J, with 7 bases between the two ends. This CDR3 is 15 amino acids long. Germline V gene lookup returns CDR1 ENHRY and CDR2 SYGVKD. The CDR3 coding sequence is TGTGCCATCAGTGAGTCTTCAGGGAGCAATCAGCCCCAGCATTTT. This translates into CAISESSGSNQPQHF.

The rearrangement joins TRBV29-1 to TRBJ1-2; 11 nucleotides align to TRBD1. Losses at the gene ends were 4 bases for V and 4 bases for J; bases not matched to a gene: 23. This CDR3 contains 20 residues. Germline V gives CDR1 SQVTM, CDR2 ANQGSEA. CDR3 loop: CSVGQPGYGTGGFRSYGYTF. Here the CDR3 DNA reads TGCAGCGTTGGTCAACCAGGGTATGGGACAGGGGGTTTTCGGAGCTATGGCTACACCTTC.

The chain uses TRBV11-2 and TRBJ2-5, with D perhaps TRBD2 (6 bases). Trimming removed 1 base at V and 2 bases at J, with 17 bases between. Germline values: CDR1 SGHAT, CDR2 FQNNGV. The CDR3 is 17 residues long. The CDR3 reads CASSLVVLWRDQETQYF. Here the CDR3 DNA reads TGTGCCAGCAGCTTAGTGGTACTGTGGCGGGATCAAGAGACCCAGTACTTC.

The chain combines TRBV10-1 with TRBJ2-1, with TRBD2 matching 9 bases. Germline V lookup: CDR1 WNHNN, CDR2 SYGVQD (reference sequence). V lost 0 bases, J lost 4 bases, and 7 bases stayed unmatched. The CDR3 has 17 amino acids. The CDR3, as DNA: TGCGCCAGCAGTGAGTCCCTGACTAGCGGAGGATACAATGAGCAGTTCTTC. It is translated as CASSESLTSGGYNEQFF.